These T cell receptor beta chains were read from a single sample in a study of blood T cell repertoires in COVID-19. Clones were read by immunoSEQ multiplex PCR, and TCRdb kept only the in-frame ones, dropping some. The data show about 140,000 clones, more than 75% seen once. The specimen sequenced was peripheral blood. All receptors derive from a human donor in a cohort sampled during active COVID-19. CDR3s leave out the opening cysteine and the closing phenylalanine or tryptophan. The size field is filled for only some rows; it gives once, few, many or a size class.

V gene,clone size,J gene,CDR3 protein
TRBV28,.,TRBJ1-3,ASSPTWTGDGNTIY
TRBV28,.,TRBJ1-2,ASSFSTVYGYT
TRBV18,.,TRBJ2-2,ASSASNTGELF
TRBV7-8,.,TRBJ2-3,ASSLNPGTSGIGTQY
TRBV28,.,TRBJ1-2,ASSPTSNPGYT
TRBV19,.,TRBJ1-5,ASSIGGRGYQPQH
TRBV5-1,.,TRBJ2-2,ASSLAQGGTGELF
TRBV7-8,few,TRBJ2-1,ASSSYLREGEQF
TRBV29-1,.,TRBJ2-1,SVDRGIPGYEQF
TRBV10-3,few,TRBJ1-6,AISGAGSHYNSPLH
TRBV7-2,.,TRBJ2-3,ASRTVSSGMADTQY
TRBV27,.,TRBJ2-7,ASQQGGVHEQY
TRBV30,.,TRBJ1-3,AWNNAKRGSGNTIY
TRBV28,.,TRBJ2-7,ASSLRRQSYEQY
TRBV5-1,.,TRBJ2-7,ASSLVGTGTEQY
TRBV12-3/TRBV12-4,.,TRBJ2-2,ASTPSPPGELF
TRBV2,.,TRBJ2-2,ARELRDRGPGELF
TRBV28,.,TRBJ2-6,ASSPGGANVLT
TRBV30,.,TRBJ2-3,ALIRRGSTDTQY
TRBV5-5,.,TRBJ2-3,ASSFVAERDTQY
TRBV7-9,.,TRBJ2-2,ASSPSSGRADTGELF
TRBV18,.,TRBJ2-6,ASSAGDRWYGANVLT
TRBV5-1,.,TRBJ2-2,ASSSAPGGDANTGELF
TRBV9,.,TRBJ2-1,ASSVGPPPYNEQF
TRBV6-6,.,TRBJ2-7,ASSYTGRHPYEQY
TRBV3-1/TRBV3-2,.,TRBJ2-4,ASSRLAGQNIQY
TRBV2,.,TRBJ2-4,ASSLAGGGKNIQY
TRBV6-5,.,TRBJ2-2,ASRGTSVNTGELF
TRBV11-3,.,TRBJ2-1,ASSSLTSGRANEQF
TRBV19,.,TRBJ1-2,ATRTGVEGNYGYT
TRBV7-9,.,TRBJ1-2,ASRIQEHYGYT
TRBV5-1,.,TRBJ1-1,ASSFGSEAF
TRBV19,once,TRBJ1-2,ASSTGSTGDYGYT
TRBV6-5,.,TRBJ2-3,ASKPRVGRDTQY
TRBV5-1,.,TRBJ1-1,ASSRGTGTNTEAF
TRBV18,.,TRBJ1-5,ASSPPNSGYQPQH
TRBV10-2,.,TRBJ1-2,ASSSGASYGYT
TRBV19,.,TRBJ1-1,ASGTGHNTEAF
TRBV6-6,once,TRBJ1-3,ASSPGPGGNTIY
TRBV21-1,.,TRBJ1-2,ASSKQGREGYT
TRBV5-1,.,TRBJ1-4,ASSQGVKDEKLF